This T cell receptor (beta chain) was recovered during a study of shared clonotypes between healthy human individuals. Study findings and constraints: Naive CD4 clonotype sharing across four donors was approximately 5%.

Data came from immunoSEQ multiplex PCR; TCRdb stores just in-frame clones and leaves some out. The sample shows roughly 810,000 clones, around 96% of them seen only once. CD8 cells regarded as naive lacked CD45RO, were positively chosen for CCR7, and omitted terminally differentiated effector memory CD45RA+ cells. Germline V lookup: CDR1 SGHAT, CDR2 FQNNGV. V gave up 3 bases and J gave up 3 bases; unmatched junction bases: 2. The CDR3 extends over 13 amino acids. To note about this clone: Its antigen is undetermined.

Sequencing was done on a sample of naive CD8+ T cells sorted from blood. The source of this sequence is a man aged 25 to 40 in good health. This chain connects TRBV11-2 to TRBJ2-7, with 7 nucleotides matching TRBD1. CDR3 region: CASSFRQGYEQYF. DNA for the CDR3: TGTGCCAGCAGCTTCAGACAGGGCTACGAGCAGTACTTC.